This TCR beta chain was retrieved from a study of blood T cell repertoires in COVID-19. As for the study in general: From T cells, B-cell-depleted T cells, or PBMCs came the material, which was cDNA or gDNA.

CDR1 KGHDR and CDR2 SFDVKD come from the germline V gene. CDR3 length: 13 residues. V was pared by 5 bases and J by 2 bases, with 8 bases between. Per the study methods: Counts of nucleated cells, estimated from reference gene primer amplification, were obtained. Only in-frame clones appear in the TCRdb table, and some are missing; sequencing was by immunoSEQ multiplex PCR. V and J calls and clone size follow that table, whereas D and trimming were derived from the DNA. The data contain 150,000 to 200,000 clones, 80% to 90% of them singletons. The V gene is TRBV24-1, the J gene TRBJ2-5; D might be TRBD2 (5 bases). Sequenced sample: peripheral blood. This TCR was recovered from a middle-aged man with active or convalescent COVID-19. The CDR3 is CATSVGSQETQYF. CDR3 DNA sequence: TGTGCCACCAGTGTTGGGAGTCAAGAGACCCAGTACTTC.